This T cell receptor (beta chain) stems from a study of blood T cell repertoires in COVID-19. Study information: Samples of COVID-19 (acute and convalescent) were obtained from the United States, Italy and Spain. Nucleic acid was either cDNA or gDNA, and it came from T cells, B-cell-depleted T cells, or PBMCs.

Authors' methods: From reference gene primer amplification, estimates of nucleated cell counts were derived. Generated by immunoSEQ multiplex PCR, the TCRdb table keeps only in-frame clones and is missing some. That table gives V, J and clone size, and the DNA gave D and trimming. The data contain tens of thousands of clones, roughly 77% of them singletons. Germline CDR1 is SGHNT and CDR2 is YENEEA. V was pared by 0 bases and J by 0 bases, with 7 bases between. The CDR3 contains 15 residues. This receptor was taken from a man aged 50-60 years with active or convalescent COVID-19. The V and J genes are TRBV11-3 and TRBJ2-3, with D uncertain. The specimen was peripheral blood. CDR3 coding DNA: TGTGCCAGCAGCTTAGACAGTTATAGCACAGATACGCAGTATTTT. Its translation is CASSLDSYSTDTQYF.